This T cell receptor (beta chain) was profiled in a study of blood T cell repertoires in COVID-19. Overall study: The samples span acute and convalescent COVID-19 from the United States, Italy and Spain. From T cells, B-cell-depleted T cells, or PBMCs came the material, which was cDNA or gDNA.

In Cohort 3, a recovered donor had either two negative PCRs, clearance, or symptom resolution. V lost 0 bases, J lost 2 bases, and 3 bases stayed unmatched. Germline-derived CDR1 and CDR2 are SGHDT and YYEEEE. The CDR3 is 15 residues long. Original processing methods: Reference gene primer amplification gave nucleated cell count estimates. TCRdb's table, derived via immunoSEQ multiplex PCR, lists solely in-frame clones and lacks some. That table supplies the V and J calls and clone size; D and trimming were determined from the DNA. The profile covers a few hundred thousand clones, with 70% to 90% appearing a single time and roughly 8% taken by the ten largest.

Sequencing was done on a sample of PBMCs or T cells enriched from blood (not recorded which). The rearrangement joins TRBV5-6 to TRBJ2-5; 8 bases fit TRBD2. This TCR was sampled from a woman aged 55-70 years who had recovered from COVID-19. The CDR3 spells CASSLVTGGQETQYF. CDR3 nucleotide sequence: TGTGCCAGCAGCTTGGTGACGGGGGGGCAAGAGACCCAGTACTTC.